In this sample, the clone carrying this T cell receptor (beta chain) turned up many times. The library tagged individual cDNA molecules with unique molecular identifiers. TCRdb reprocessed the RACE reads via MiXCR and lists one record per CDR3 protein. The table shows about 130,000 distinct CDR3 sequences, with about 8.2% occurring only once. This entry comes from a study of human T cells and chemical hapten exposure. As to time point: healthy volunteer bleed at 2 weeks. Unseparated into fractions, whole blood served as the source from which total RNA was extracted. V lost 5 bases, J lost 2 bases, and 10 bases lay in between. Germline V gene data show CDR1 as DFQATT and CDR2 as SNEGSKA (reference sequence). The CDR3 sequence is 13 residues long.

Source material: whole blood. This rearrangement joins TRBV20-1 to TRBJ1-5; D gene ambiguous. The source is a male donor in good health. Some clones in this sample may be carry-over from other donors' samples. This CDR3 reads CSAPPAGNQPQHF. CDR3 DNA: TGCAGTGCTCCCCCGGCGGGCAATCAGCCCCAGCATTTT.